These T cell receptor beta chains were read from a single sample in a study of vaccination and CD4 T cells after COVID-19. These TCRs are of unknown antigen specificity. Each CDR3 protein is one row after TCRdb ran MiXCR on the PCR reads. Of about 14,000 distinct CDR3 sequences listed, around 55% are singletons. Sequenced material: CD4+ T cells from blood, cultured in vitro. The receptor set was obtained from a human donor who had recovered from COVID-19. Both conserved end residues are part of each CDR3. D genes are given only for firm matches. Where a row states a size, it is once, few, many or the class of an expanded clone; other rows omit it.

j_gene	d_gene	v_gene	abundance	CDR3aa	CDR3nt
TRBJ2-5	-	TRBV15	few	CATSRDWGQETQYF	TGTGCCACCAGCAGAGATTGGGGCCAAGAGACCCAGTACTTC
TRBJ2-5	-	TRBV2	-	CASPGQETQYF	TGTGCCAGCCCAGGACAAGAGACCCAGTACTTC
TRBJ2-2	TRBD2	TRBV7-2	-	CASSYGLATGELFF	TGTGCCAGCAGCTACGGACTAGCGACCGGGGAGCTGTTTTTT
TRBJ2-7	TRBD2	TRBV20-1	few	CSAPRAGALNEQYF	TGCAGTGCTCCTCGAGCGGGAGCGCTGAACGAGCAGTACTTC
TRBJ2-7	-	TRBV6-1	-	CASSNAGGYEQYF	TGTGCCAGCAGCAACGCGGGTGGCTACGAGCAGTACTTC
TRBJ2-3	-	TRBV10-3	-	CAISGAGSKDTQYF	TGTGCCATCAGTGGGGCAGGGAGCAAAGATACGCAGTATTTT
TRBJ2-5	-	TRBV7-9	-	CASSFDRQETQYF	TGTGCCAGCAGCTTCGACAGGCAAGAGACCCAGTACTTC
TRBJ2-3	TRBD1	TRBV19	-	CASTSSPGTGRTDTQYF	TGTGCCAGTACTTCCTCTCCCGGGACAGGGCGGACAGATACGCAGTATTTT
TRBJ2-7	-	TRBV19	-	CASSPPGGRKGFYEQYF	TGTGCCAGTAGTCCCCCGGGTGGGAGAAAAGGGTTCTACGAGCAGTACTTC
TRBJ2-7	TRBD2	TRBV20-1	-	CSASVLAGVGEQYF	TGCAGTGCTAGCGTCCTAGCGGGAGTTGGCGAGCAGTACTTC
TRBJ2-3	-	TRBV11-2	-	CASSFTPVGTDTQYF	TGTGCCAGCAGCTTCACCCCGGTTGGCACAGATACGCAGTATTTT
TRBJ2-3	-	TRBV15	few	CATSRDREAATQYF	TGTGCCACCAGCAGAGACCGGGAAGCAGCTACGCAGTATTTT
TRBJ2-6	TRBD1	TRBV2	-	CASRPGQGNSGANVLTF	TGTGCCAGCAGGCCGGGACAGGGGAACTCTGGGGCCAACGTCCTGACTTTC
TRBJ1-5	-	TRBV30	-	CAWSRTANSNQPQHF	TGTGCCTGGAGTCGGACAGCTAATAGCAATCAGCCCCAGCATTTT
TRBJ1-5	-	TRBV19	-	CASSIRSGYYQPQHF	TGTGCCAGTAGTATACGATCCGGATACTATCAGCCCCAGCATTTT
TRBJ2-2	TRBD2	TRBV7-2	-	CASSLAHAGTSQGELFF	TGTGCCAGCAGCTTAGCTCACGCCGGGACTAGCCAAGGGGAGCTGTTTTTT
TRBJ1-5	TRBD1	TRBV30	few	CAWSGWDRNHQPQHF	TGTGCCTGGAGTGGCTGGGACAGAAACCATCAGCCCCAGCATTTT
TRBJ1-1	-	TRBV11-3	once	CASSLSGNTEAFF	TGTGCCAGCAGCTTATCGGGGAACACTGAAGCTTTCTTT
TRBJ1-5	-	TRBV21-1	few	CASSKVPNIGGYQPQHF	TGTGCCAGCAGCAAAGTCCCGAATATAGGGGGCTATCAGCCCCAGCATTTT
TRBJ2-1	TRBD1	TRBV28	-	CASRIQGDREQFF	TGTGCCAGCAGAATACAGGGGGATCGTGAGCAGTTCTTC
TRBJ2-7	TRBD2	TRBV11-1	-	CASSLYAGVNYEQYF	TGTGCCAGCAGCTTATATGCGGGAGTAAACTACGAGCAGTACTTC
TRBJ2-7	TRBD1	TRBV12-3/TRBV12-4	once	CASSQQGYEQYF	TGTGCCAGCAGCCAACAGGGGTACGAGCAGTACTTC
TRBJ2-5	-	TRBV5-4	-	CASSQEQETQYF	TGTGCCAGCAGCCAGGAACAAGAGACCCAGTACTTC
TRBJ2-7	TRBD1	TRBV20-1	-	CSARDRQGEGGLEQYF	TGCAGTGCTAGAGATCGACAGGGGGAGGGTGGTCTCGAGCAGTACTTC
TRBJ1-1	-	TRBV24-1	-	CATSDLAGNTEAFF	TGTGCCACCAGTGATTTGGCAGGGAACACTGAAGCTTTCTTT
TRBJ2-1	TRBD2	TRBV20-1	-	CSARGSGGYHNEQFF	TGCAGTGCTAGGGGCTCGGGAGGGTACCACAATGAGCAGTTCTTC
TRBJ1-6	-	TRBV19	few	CASSTSGGGVNSPLHF	TGTGCCAGTAGTACCTCAGGCGGGGGCGTGAATTCACCCCTCCACTTT
TRBJ2-2	-	TRBV2	-	CASSDLRGGELFF	TGTGCCAGCAGTGATTTGCGGGGCGGGGAGCTGTTTTTT
TRBJ1-2	-	TRBV15	few	CATSRDILNRRSNYGYTF	TGTGCCACCAGCAGAGATATCTTGAACAGACGCTCTAACTATGGCTACACCTTC
TRBJ2-7	-	TRBV7-9	-	CASSLGDFPDYEQYF	TGTGCCAGCAGCTTAGGGGACTTCCCCGACTACGAGCAGTACTTC
TRBJ1-5	-	TRBV20-1	-	CSASAGFSNQPQHF	TGCAGTGCTAGTGCAGGGTTTAGCAATCAGCCCCAGCATTTT
TRBJ1-1	TRBD1	TRBV10-3	-	CAISQDRSFAFF	TGTGCCATCAGCCAGGACAGGAGCTTTGCTTTCTTT
TRBJ2-3	TRBD2	TRBV28	-	CASTPPGAGGLTDTQYF	TGTGCCAGCACTCCCCCCGGGGCGGGAGGCTTGACAGATACGCAGTATTTT
TRBJ2-2	-	TRBV2	-	CASVGGQLYTGELFF	TGTGCCAGCGTTGGAGGGCAGCTATACACCGGGGAGCTGTTTTTT
TRBJ2-1	-	TRBV21-1	few	CASSKGTRRYNEQFF	TGTGCCAGCAGCAAAGGGACTAGAAGGTACAATGAGCAGTTCTTC
TRBJ1-5	-	TRBV20-1	-	CSARDMSYSNQPQHF	TGCAGTGCTAGAGATATGAGCTATAGCAATCAGCCCCAGCATTTT
TRBJ2-7	-	TRBV7-9	-	CASSQVKGQRSYEQYF	TGTGCCAGCAGCCAGGTGAAAGGCCAACGTTCCTACGAGCAGTACTTC
TRBJ2-7	-	TRBV6-5	-	CASSFYRDYEQYF	TGTGCCAGCAGTTTTTACAGGGACTACGAGCAGTACTTC
TRBJ2-7	TRBD2	TRBV20-1	-	CSATLQPGAGEEQYF	TGCAGTGCTACCCTTCAACCAGGAGCGGGAGAAGAGCAGTACTTC
TRBJ2-3	TRBD1	TRBV18	-	CASSPTRQGSTDTQYF	TGTGCCAGCTCACCTACGAGACAGGGTTCCACAGATACGCAGTATTTT
TRBJ2-7	TRBD2	TRBV10-3	-	CAISESRVAGTYGNEQYF	TGTGCCATCAGTGAGTCGAGGGTAGCGGGGACCTACGGGAACGAGCAGTACTTC
TRBJ1-1	-	TRBV6-5	-	CASSDSFGGNTEAFF	TGTGCCAGCAGTGACTCGTTCGGTGGGAACACTGAAGCTTTCTTT
TRBJ1-2	-	TRBV29-1	-	CSASEGANYGYTF	TGCAGCGCCTCTGAGGGAGCTAACTATGGCTACACCTTC
TRBJ1-1	TRBD1	TRBV18	few	CASSPGTDYGAFF	TGTGCCAGCTCACCCGGGACAGACTACGGGGCTTTCTTT
TRBJ2-1	TRBD1	TRBV28	-	CASPPVRTGAYNEQFF	TGTGCCAGCCCCCCCGTAAGGACAGGAGCCTACAATGAGCAGTTCTTC
TRBJ2-1	TRBD2	TRBV7-2	-	CASSLGGTSGIVNEQFF	TGTGCCAGCAGCTTAGGCGGGACTAGCGGGATAGTCAATGAGCAGTTCTTC
TRBJ2-3	-	TRBV7-3	-	CASSLIPDTDTQYF	TGTGCCAGCAGCTTAATCCCCGACACAGATACGCAGTATTTT
TRBJ2-5	TRBD2	TRBV20-1	-	CSAILPGLAGVGYQETQYF	TGCAGTGCGATTCTACCGGGACTAGCGGGAGTCGGGTACCAAGAGACCCAGTACTTC
TRBJ1-5	-	TRBV3-1	-	CASSQQVSNQPQHF	TGTGCCAGCAGCCAACAGGTTAGCAATCAGCCCCAGCATTTT
TRBJ2-7	TRBD2	TRBV28	-	CASSRAGGVYEQYF	TGTGCCAGCAGCAGAGCGGGAGGGGTATACGAGCAGTACTTC
TRBJ1-5	-	TRBV2	once	CASSEFSDVRPQHF	TGTGCCAGCAGTGAATTTTCTGATGTTAGGCCCCAGCATTTT
TRBJ2-5	-	TRBV2	once	CASSEEIQETQYF	TGTGCCAGCAGTGAAGAAATCCAAGAGACCCAGTACTTC
TRBJ2-5	-	TRBV2	few	CASSPVRETQYF	TGTGCCAGCAGTCCGGTTCGGGAGACCCAGTACTTC
TRBJ1-3	-	TRBV6-1	-	CAGGRSGNTIYF	TGTGCCGGGGGTCGCTCCGGAAACACCATATATTTT
TRBJ2-1	TRBD2	TRBV24-1	-	CATASGRAYNEQFF	TGTGCCACCGCTAGCGGGAGGGCCTACAATGAGCAGTTCTTC
TRBJ1-5	TRBD1	TRBV19	-	CASLGQAPYSNQPQHF	TGTGCCAGTCTCGGACAGGCACCTTATAGCAATCAGCCCCAGCATTTT
TRBJ1-5	-	TRBV7-2	-	CASSRGGGYQPQHF	TGTGCCAGCAGCCGGGGGGGCGGTTATCAGCCCCAGCATTTT